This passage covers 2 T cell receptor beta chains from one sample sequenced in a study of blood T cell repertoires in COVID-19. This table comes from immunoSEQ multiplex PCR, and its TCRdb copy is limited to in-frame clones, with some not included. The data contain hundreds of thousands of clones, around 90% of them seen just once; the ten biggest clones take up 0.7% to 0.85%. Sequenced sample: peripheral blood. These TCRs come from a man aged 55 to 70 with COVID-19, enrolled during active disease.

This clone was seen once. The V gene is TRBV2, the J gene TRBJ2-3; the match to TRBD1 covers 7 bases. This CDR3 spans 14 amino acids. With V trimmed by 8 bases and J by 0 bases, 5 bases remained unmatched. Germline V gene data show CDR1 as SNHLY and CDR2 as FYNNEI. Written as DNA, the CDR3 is TGTGCCAGCGACGGACAGGCGAGCACAGATACGCAGTATTTT. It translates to CASDGQASTDTQYF.

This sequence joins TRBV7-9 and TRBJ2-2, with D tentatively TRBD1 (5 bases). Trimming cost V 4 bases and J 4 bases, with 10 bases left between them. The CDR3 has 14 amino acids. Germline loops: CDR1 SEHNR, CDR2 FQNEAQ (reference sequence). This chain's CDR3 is CASSYLQVTGELFF. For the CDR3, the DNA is TGTGCCAGCAGCTACCTACAGGTCACCGGGGAGCTGTTTTTT.